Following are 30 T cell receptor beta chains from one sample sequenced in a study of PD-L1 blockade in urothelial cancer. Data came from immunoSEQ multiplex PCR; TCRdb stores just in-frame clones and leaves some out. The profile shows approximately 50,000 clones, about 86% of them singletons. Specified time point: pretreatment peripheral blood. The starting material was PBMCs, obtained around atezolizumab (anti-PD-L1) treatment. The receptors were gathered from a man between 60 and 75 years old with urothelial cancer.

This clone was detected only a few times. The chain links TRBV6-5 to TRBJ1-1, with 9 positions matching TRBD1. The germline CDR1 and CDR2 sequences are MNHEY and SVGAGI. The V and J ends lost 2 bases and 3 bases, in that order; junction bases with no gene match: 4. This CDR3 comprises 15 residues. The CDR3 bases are TGTGCCAGCAGTTACCGGGGACAGGGTTACACTGAAGCTTTCTTT. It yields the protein CASSYRGQGYTEAFF.

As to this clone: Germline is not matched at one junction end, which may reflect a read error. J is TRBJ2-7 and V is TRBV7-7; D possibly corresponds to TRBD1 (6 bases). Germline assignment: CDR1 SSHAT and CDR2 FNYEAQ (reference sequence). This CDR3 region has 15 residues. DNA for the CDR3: TGTGCTAGCAGCTTCGACCCAGGGGTTGGGTACGAGCAGTACTTC. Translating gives CASSFDPGVGYEQYF.

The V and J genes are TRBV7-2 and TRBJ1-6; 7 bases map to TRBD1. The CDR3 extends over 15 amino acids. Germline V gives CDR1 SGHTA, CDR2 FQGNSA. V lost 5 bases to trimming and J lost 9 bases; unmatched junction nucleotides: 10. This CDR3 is CASSNSRQGGSPLHF. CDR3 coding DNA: TGTGCCAGCAGCAATAGTCGGCAGGGGGGTTCACCCCTCCACTTT.

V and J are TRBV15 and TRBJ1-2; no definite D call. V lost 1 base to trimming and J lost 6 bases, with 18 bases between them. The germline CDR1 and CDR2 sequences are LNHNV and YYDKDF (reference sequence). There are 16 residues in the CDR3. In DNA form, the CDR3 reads TGTGCCACCAGCAGAGCCTCACTAGGAAGTACGAATGGCTACACCTTC. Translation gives CATSRASLGSTNGYTF.

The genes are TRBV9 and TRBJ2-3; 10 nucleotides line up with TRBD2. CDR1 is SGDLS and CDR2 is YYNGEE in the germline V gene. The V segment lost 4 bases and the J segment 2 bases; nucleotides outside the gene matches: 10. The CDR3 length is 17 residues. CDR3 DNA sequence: TGTGCCAGCAGCCCAGCGATTAGCGGGGGGAACACAGATACGCAGTATTTT. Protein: CASSPAISGGNTDTQYF.

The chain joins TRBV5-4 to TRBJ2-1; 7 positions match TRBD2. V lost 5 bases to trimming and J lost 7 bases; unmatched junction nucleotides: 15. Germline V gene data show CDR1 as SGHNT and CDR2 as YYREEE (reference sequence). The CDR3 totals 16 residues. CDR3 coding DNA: TGTGCCAGCAGTCCGGGGAGACTAGCATCATCAAATGAGCAGTTCTTC. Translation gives CASSPGRLASSNEQFF.

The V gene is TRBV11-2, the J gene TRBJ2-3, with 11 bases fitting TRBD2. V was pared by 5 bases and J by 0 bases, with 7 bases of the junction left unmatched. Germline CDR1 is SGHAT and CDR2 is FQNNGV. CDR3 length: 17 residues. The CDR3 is CASSLRTSGSSTDTQYF. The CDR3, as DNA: TGTGCCAGCAGCCTACGGACTAGCGGGTCTAGCACAGATACGCAGTATTTT.

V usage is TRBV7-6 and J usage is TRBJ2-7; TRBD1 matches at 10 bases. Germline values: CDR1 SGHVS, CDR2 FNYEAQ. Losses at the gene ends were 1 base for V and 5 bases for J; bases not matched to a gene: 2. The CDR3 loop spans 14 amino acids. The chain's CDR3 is CASSLGDRGDEQYF. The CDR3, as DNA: TGTGCCAGCAGCTTAGGGGACAGGGGCGACGAGCAGTACTTC. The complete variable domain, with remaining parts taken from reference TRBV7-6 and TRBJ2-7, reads GAGVSQSPRYKVTKRGQDVALRCDPISGHVSLYWYRQALGQGPEFLTYFNYEAQQDKSGLPNDRFSAERPEGSISTLTIQRTEQRDSAMYRCASSLGDRGDEQYFGPGTRLTVT.

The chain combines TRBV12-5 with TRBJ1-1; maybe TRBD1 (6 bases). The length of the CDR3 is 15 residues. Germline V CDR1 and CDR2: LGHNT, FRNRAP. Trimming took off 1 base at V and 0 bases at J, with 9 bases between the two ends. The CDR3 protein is CASGLGRGVNTEAFF. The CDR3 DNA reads TGTGCTAGTGGTTTGGGCAGGGGTGTGAACACTGAAGCTTTCTTT. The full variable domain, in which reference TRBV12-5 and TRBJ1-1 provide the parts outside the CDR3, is DARVTQTPRHKVTEMGQEVTMRCQPILGHNTVFWYRQTMMQGLELLAYFRNRAPLDDSGMPKDRFSAEMPDATLATLKIQPSEPRDSAVYFCASGLGRGVNTEAFFGQGTRLTVV.

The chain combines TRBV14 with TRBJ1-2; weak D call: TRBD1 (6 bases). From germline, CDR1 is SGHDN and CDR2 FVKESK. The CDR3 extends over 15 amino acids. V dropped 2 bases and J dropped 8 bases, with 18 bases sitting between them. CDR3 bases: TGTGCCAGCAGCCAACAATGGGGAGGGGGAAGCGGCTACACCTTC. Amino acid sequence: CASSQQWGGGSGYTF.

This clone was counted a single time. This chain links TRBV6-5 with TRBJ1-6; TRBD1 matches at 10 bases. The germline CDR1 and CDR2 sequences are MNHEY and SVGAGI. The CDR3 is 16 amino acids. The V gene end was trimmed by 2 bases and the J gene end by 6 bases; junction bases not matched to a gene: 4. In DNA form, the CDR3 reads TGTGCCAGCAGTTACGGGGACAGGGGAATTAATTCACCCCTCCACTTT. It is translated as CASSYGDRGINSPLHF.

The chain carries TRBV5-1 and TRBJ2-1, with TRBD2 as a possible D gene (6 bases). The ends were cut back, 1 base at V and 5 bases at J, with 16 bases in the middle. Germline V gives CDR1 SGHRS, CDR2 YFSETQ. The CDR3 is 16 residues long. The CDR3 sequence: CASSLWDVRENNEQFF. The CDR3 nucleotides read TGCGCCAGCAGCTTGTGGGACGTACGGGAGAACAATGAGCAGTTCTTC. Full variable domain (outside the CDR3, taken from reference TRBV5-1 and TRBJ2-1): KAGVTQTPRYLIKTRGQQVTLSCSPISGHRSVSWYQQTPGQGLQFLFEYFSETQRNKGNFPGRFSGRQFSNSRSEMNVSTLELGDSALYLCASSLWDVRENNEQFFGPGTRLTVL.

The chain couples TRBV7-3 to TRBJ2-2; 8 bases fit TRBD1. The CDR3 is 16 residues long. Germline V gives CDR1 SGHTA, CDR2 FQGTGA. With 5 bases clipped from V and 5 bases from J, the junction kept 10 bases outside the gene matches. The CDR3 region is CASSPYRGKGTGELFF. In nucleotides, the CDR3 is TGTGCCAGCAGCCCTTACAGGGGGAAGGGGACCGGGGAGCTGTTTTTT.

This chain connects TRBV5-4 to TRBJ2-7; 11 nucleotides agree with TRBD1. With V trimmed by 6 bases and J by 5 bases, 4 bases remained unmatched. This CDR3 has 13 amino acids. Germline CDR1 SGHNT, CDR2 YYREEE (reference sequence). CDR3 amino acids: CASNTGQGDEQYF. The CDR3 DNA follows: TGTGCCAGCAACACGGGACAGGGGGACGAGCAGTACTTC.

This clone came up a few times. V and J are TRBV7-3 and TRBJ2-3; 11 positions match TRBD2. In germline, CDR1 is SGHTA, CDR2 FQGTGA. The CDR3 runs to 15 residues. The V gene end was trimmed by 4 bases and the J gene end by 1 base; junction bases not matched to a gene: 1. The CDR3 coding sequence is TGTGCCAGCAGCTCTAGCGGGGGGCGCACAGATACGCAGTATTTT. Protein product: CASSSSGGRTDTQYF.

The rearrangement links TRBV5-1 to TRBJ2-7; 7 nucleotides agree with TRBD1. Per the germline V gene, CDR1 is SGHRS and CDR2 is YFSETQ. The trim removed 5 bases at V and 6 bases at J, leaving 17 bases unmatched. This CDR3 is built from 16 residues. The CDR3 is CASRQGRRQGGFEQYF. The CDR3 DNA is TGCGCCAGCAGACAGGGGCGGAGGCAGGGTGGATTCGAGCAGTACTTC.

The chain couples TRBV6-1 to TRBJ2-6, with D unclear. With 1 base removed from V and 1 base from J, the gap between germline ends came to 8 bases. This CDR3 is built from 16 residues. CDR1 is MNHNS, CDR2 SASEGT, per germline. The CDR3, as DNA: TGTGCCAGCAGTGAAGGCCTAAGTTCTGGGGCCAACGTCCTGACTTTC. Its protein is CASSEGLSSGANVLTF.

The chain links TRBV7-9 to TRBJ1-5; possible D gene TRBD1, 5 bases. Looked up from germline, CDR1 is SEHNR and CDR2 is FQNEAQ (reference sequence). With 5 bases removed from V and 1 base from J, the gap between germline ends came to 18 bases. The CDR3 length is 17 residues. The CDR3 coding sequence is TGTGCCAGCAGCCCCGCTATGTGGGGGGAAAGCAATCAGCCCCAGCATTTT. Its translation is CASSPAMWGESNQPQHF.

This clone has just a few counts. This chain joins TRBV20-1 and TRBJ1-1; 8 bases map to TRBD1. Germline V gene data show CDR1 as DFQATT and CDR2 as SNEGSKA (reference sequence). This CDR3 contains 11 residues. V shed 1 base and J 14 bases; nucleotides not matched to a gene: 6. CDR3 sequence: CSARALDRDFF. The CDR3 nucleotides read TGCAGTGCTAGAGCTTTGGACAGGGACTTCTTT.

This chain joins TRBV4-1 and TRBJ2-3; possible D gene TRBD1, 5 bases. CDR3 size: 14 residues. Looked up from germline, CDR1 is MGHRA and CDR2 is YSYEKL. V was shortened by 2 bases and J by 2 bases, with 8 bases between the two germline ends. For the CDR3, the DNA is TGCGCCAGCAGCCAATTAGGGGCCACAGATACGCAGTATTTT. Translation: CASSQLGATDTQYF.

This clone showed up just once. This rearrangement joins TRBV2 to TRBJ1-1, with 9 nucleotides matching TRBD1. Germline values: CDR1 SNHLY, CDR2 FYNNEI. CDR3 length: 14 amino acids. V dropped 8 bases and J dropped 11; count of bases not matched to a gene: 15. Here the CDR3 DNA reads TGTGCCAGCGAGAAGGACAGGGGCGGAGGGGTCGCTTTCTTT. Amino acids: CASEKDRGGGVAFF.

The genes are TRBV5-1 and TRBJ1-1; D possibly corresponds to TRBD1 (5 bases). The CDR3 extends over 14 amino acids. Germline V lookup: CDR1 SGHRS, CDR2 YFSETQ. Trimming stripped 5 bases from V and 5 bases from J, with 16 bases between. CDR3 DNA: TGCGCCAGCAGTCGGGCAGGGTCGGAGACTGAAGCTTTCTTT. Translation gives CASSRAGSETEAFF. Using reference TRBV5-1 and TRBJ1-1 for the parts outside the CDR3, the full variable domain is KAGVTQTPRYLIKTRGQQVTLSCSPISGHRSVSWYQQTPGQGLQFLFEYFSETQRNKGNFPGRFSGRQFSNSRSEMNVSTLELGDSALYLCASSRAGSETEAFFGQGTRLTVV.

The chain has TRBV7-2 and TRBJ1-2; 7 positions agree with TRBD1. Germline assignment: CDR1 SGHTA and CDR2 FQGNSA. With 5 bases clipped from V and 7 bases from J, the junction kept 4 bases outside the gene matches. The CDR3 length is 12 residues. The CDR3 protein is CASSPTGVGYTF. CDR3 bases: TGTGCCAGCAGCCCAACAGGGGTTGGCTACACCTTC. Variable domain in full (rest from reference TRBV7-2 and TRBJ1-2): GAGVSQSPSNKVTEKGKDVELRCDPISGHTALYWYRQSLGQGLEFLIYFQGNSAPDKSGLPSDRFSAERTGGSVSTLTIQRTQQEDSAVYLCASSPTGVGYTFGSGTRLTVV.

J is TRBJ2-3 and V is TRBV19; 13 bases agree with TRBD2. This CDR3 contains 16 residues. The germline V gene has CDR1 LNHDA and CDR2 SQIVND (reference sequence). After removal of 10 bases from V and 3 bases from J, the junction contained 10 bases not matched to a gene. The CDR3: CAIYEGTSGETDTQYF. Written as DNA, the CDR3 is TGTGCCATCTACGAAGGGACTAGCGGGGAGACAGATACGCAGTATTTT.

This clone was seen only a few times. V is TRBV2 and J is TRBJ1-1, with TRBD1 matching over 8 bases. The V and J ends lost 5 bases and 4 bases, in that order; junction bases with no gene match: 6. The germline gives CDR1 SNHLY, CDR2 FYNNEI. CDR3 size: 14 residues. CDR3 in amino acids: CASSSTGEVTEAFF. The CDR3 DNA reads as TGTGCCAGCAGTTCGACAGGGGAGGTCACTGAAGCTTTCTTT.

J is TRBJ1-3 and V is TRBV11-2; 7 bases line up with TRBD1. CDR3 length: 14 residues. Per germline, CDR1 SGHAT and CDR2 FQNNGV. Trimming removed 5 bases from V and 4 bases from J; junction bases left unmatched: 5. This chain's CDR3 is CASSEDRVGNTIYF. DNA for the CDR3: TGTGCCAGCAGCGAAGACAGGGTGGGAAACACCATATATTTT.

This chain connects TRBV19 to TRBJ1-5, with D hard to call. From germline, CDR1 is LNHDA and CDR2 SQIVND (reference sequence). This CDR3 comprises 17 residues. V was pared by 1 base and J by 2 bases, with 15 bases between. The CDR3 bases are TGTGCCAGTAGTATAGTGGGTGGTGGGCAAGGCAATCAGCCCCAGCATTTT. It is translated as CASSIVGGGQGNQPQHF.

The CDR3 sequence is CASSPPGLAYNEQFF. CDR3 coding DNA: TGTGCCAGCAGTCCCCCGGGACTAGCCTACAATGAGCAGTTCTTC. The chain has TRBV5-4 and TRBJ2-1; 8 bases align to TRBD2. The V gene's germline CDR1 is SGHNT and CDR2 YYREEE (reference sequence). The length of the CDR3 is 15 residues. V trimming: 5 bases; J trimming: 2 bases; junction bases outside the gene matches: 6.

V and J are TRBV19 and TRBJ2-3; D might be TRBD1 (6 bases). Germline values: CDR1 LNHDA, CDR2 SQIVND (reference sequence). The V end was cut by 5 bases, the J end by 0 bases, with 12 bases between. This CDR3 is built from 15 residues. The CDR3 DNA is TGTGCCAGTAGTGGACGGGACATAAGCACAGATACGCAGTATTTT. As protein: CASSGRDISTDTQYF.

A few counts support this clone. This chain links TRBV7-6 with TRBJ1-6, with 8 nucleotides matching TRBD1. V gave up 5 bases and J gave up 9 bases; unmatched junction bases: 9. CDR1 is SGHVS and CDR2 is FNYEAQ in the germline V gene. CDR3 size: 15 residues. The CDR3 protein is CASSLGRGQGSPLHF. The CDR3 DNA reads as TGTGCCAGCAGCCTAGGCAGGGGGCAAGGTTCACCCCTCCACTTT.